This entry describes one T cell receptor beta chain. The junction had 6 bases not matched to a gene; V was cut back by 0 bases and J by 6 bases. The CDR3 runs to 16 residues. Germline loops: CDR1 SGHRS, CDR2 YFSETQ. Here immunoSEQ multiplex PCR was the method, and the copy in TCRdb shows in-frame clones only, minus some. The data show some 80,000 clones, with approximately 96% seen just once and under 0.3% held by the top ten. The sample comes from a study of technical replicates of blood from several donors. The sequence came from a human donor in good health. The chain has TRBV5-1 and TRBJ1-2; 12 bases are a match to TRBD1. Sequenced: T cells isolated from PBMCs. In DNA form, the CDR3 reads TGCGCCAGCAGCTTGGCTATGGGACAGGGGGCCGATGGCTACACCTTC. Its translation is CASSLAMGQGADGYTF.